This T cell receptor (beta chain) was captured in a study of blood T cells in healthy people across ages. The study isolated at least 6 million PBMCs from each sample. Combining a sample-barcoded 5' primer with a J-beta primer mix, a second PCR ran for roughly 7 to 12 cycles. Each TCR beta cDNA got a 12-nucleotide random molecular identifier. A minimum of 2.5 million CDR3-containing paired-end reads was obtained for each sample. A single record per CDR3 protein comes from TCRdb applying MiXCR to the 5' RACE reads. The profile covers roughly 1.4 million distinct CDR3 sequences, with 59% appearing a single time and 6.5% to 8.5% taken by the ten largest. There are 14 residues in the CDR3. V was trimmed by 0 bases and J by 7 bases, leaving 12 bases between them. Germline V gene data show CDR1 as MNHEY and CDR2 as SVGAGI. A word on this clonotype: As yet, its antigen is unknown.

Overall study findings and caveats: Both naive CD4+ cell counts and diversity were greater in long-lived donors than in aged donors.

Sequenced input: blood. The chain combines TRBV6-5 with TRBJ1-1; tentative D call: TRBD1 (6 bases). This sequence was found in a man younger than 35 in good health. The CDR3 sequence: CASSYSVRGDEAFF. Written as DNA, the CDR3 is TGTGCCAGCAGTTACTCGGTCAGGGGAGATGAAGCTTTCTTT.